The 26 T cell receptor beta chains reported below all come from one sample, sequenced in a study of T cell responses to AZD1222 COVID-19 vaccine. TCRdb keeps only in-frame clones here, not all; method: immunoSEQ multiplex PCR. The sample gives approximately 220,000 clones, about 92% of which show up once; approximately 1% is in the top ten. The sample was peripheral blood, taken on day 0 of MenACWY control vaccination. The receptors were sampled from an adult in good health.

The V and J genes are TRBV7-8 and TRBJ2-7; weak D call: TRBD2 (5 bases). Per the germline V gene, CDR1 is SGHVS and CDR2 is FQNEAQ. The CDR3 is 14 residues long. Deletions cut 1 base from V and 6 bases from J, with 13 bases between. CDR3 loop: CASSLGLAPFEQYF. The CDR3 DNA is TGTGCCAGCAGCTTAGGTCTAGCACCCTTCGAGCAGTACTTC.

The chain carries TRBV11-2 and TRBJ2-5, with D perhaps matching TRBD2 (6 bases). The V and J ends lost 1 base and 5 bases respectively, with 20 bases between them. CDR1 and CDR2 from the germline V gene are SGHAT and FQNNGV. The CDR3 runs 17 residues. The CDR3 sequence: CASSLGGWGVQGETQYF. The DNA of the CDR3 is TGTGCCAGCAGCTTAGGAGGTTGGGGGGTCCAGGGTGAGACCCAGTACTTC.

The V gene is TRBV23-1, the J gene TRBJ1-1; D may be TRBD1 (6 bases). Being an ORF, TRBV23-1 has a function that is uncertain. The CDR3 length is 14 residues. V was clipped by 6 bases and J by 1 base, with 12 bases between them. The CDR3 DNA reads as TGCGCCAGCAGCCCGGGACAAAAGAACACTGAAGCTTTCTTT. It codes for CASSPGQKNTEAFF.

The chain carries TRBV6-4 and TRBJ1-1; weak D call: TRBD1 (6 bases). Per the germline V gene, CDR1 is MRHNA and CDR2 is SNTAGT. V gave up 4 bases and J gave up 5 bases, with 17 bases separating them. CDR3 length: 15 amino acids. The DNA of the CDR3 is TGTGCCAGCAGTGTGGGGGCAGCCGGAAGGACTGAAGCTTTCTTT. Residues: CASSVGAAGRTEAFF.

The chain joins TRBV7-4 to TRBJ1-5; the D gene is possibly TRBD1 (6 bases). In germline, CDR1 is SGHVT, CDR2 SQSDAQ. CDR3 length equals 19 residues. The ends were cut back, 1 base at V and 0 bases at J, with 19 bases in the middle. Written as DNA, the CDR3 is TGTGCCAGCAGCTTAGAACCGGGGGGCGGCTTGTATAGCAATCAGCCCCAGCATTTT. The encoded protein is CASSLEPGGGLYSNQPQHF.

The chain combines TRBV2 with TRBJ1-5; possible D gene TRBD1, 5 bases. CDR1 is SNHLY, CDR2 FYNNEI, per germline. The CDR3 totals 15 residues. The ends were cut back, 3 bases at V and 6 bases at J, with 15 bases in the middle. This CDR3 reads CASSEDRGYGQPQHF. DNA of the CDR3: TGTGCCAGCAGTGAGGATAGGGGCTATGGTCAGCCCCAGCATTTT.

The chain couples TRBV9 to TRBJ1-6, with D tentatively TRBD1 (6 bases). Germline assignment: CDR1 SGDLS and CDR2 YYNGEE. This CDR3 spans 15 amino acids. V was trimmed by 3 bases and J by 7 bases, leaving 14 bases between them. The CDR3 spells CASSGRTDRNSPLHF. DNA of the CDR3: TGTGCCAGCAGCGGAAGGACAGACCGAAATTCACCCCTCCACTTT.

The chain has TRBV7-8 and TRBJ1-1, with 7 bases fitting TRBD1. There are 14 residues in the CDR3. Per germline, CDR1 SGHVS and CDR2 FQNEAQ. V lost 4 bases, J lost 5 bases, and 7 bases stayed unmatched. CDR3 sequence (DNA): TGTGCCAGCAGCTCAGACAGGGTACGGACTGAAGCTTTCTTT. Its translation: CASSSDRVRTEAFF.

A single count supports this clone. The chain links TRBV27 to TRBJ1-1; D is ambiguous. The CDR3 runs to 14 residues. Between the trimmed V and J ends, which lost 1 base and 1 base, there was a span of 7 bases. Germline CDR1 is MNHEY and CDR2 is SMNVEV (reference sequence). The CDR3 nucleotides are TGTGCCAGCAGTTTATTAGCGAGGAACACTGAAGCTTTCTTT. Its protein is CASSLLARNTEAFF.

The chain links TRBV6-5 to TRBJ1-5, with 8 bases identical to TRBD1. The CDR3 has 12 residues. Losses at the gene ends were 6 bases for V and 6 bases for J; bases not matched to a gene: 1. CDR1 is MNHEY and CDR2 is SVGAGI in the germline V gene. The CDR3 region has the DNA TGTGCCAGCAGGGACAGGGCTCAGCCCCAGCATTTT. Translated, it gives CASRDRAQPQHF.

The rearrangement joins TRBV3-1 (or the pseudogene TRBV3-2) to TRBJ1-5; 7 positions match TRBD1. After removal of 9 bases from V and 3 bases from J, the junction contained 8 bases not matched to a gene. The CDR3 is 14 amino acids. From germline, CDR1 is LGHDT and CDR2 YNNKEL (reference sequence). CDR3 region: CASQAGGFNQPQHF. CDR3 DNA: TGTGCCAGTCAGGCAGGGGGATTCAATCAGCCCCAGCATTTT.

This sequence joins TRBV4-2 and TRBJ2-5; the match to TRBD2 covers 11 bases. The germline CDR1 and CDR2 sequences are LGHNA and YNFKEQ. Trimming cost V 1 base and J 2 bases; bases outside gene matches: 0. The CDR3 is 15 residues long. CDR3 nucleotide sequence: TGTGCCAGCAGCCAAGGGACTAGCGGGCAAGAGACCCAGTACTTC. Its translation: CASSQGTSGQETQYF.

V usage is TRBV28 and J usage is TRBJ1-4, with D hard to call. Trimming removed 7 bases from V and 5 bases from J, with 8 bases in between. The CDR3 is made up of 12 amino acids. Germline V gene lookup returns CDR1 MDHEN and CDR2 SYDVKM. The DNA of the CDR3 is TGTGCCAGCATAGGAGGGAATGAAAAACTGTTTTTT. It specifies CASIGGNEKLFF. The whole variable domain, remainder taken from reference TRBV28 and TRBJ1-4, is DVKVTQSSRYLVKRTGEKVFLECVQDMDHENMFWYRQDPGLGLRLIYFSYDVKMKEKGDIPEGYSVSREKKERFSLILESASTNQTSMYLCASIGGNEKLFFGSGTQLSVL.

This sequence joins TRBV7-8 and TRBJ1-1; the match to TRBD1 covers 7 bases. Trimming took 5 bases from V and 0 from J; bases not matched to a gene: 6. The CDR3 has 15 residues. The germline CDR1 and CDR2 sequences are SGHVS and FQNEAQ. CDR3 region: CASSTTTGMNTEAFF. The CDR3 DNA sequence: TGTGCCAGCAGCACAACGACAGGGATGAACACTGAAGCTTTCTTT.

The genes are TRBV7-2 and TRBJ2-1; D perhaps matches TRBD1 (5 bases). V lost 1 base, J lost 1 base, and 5 bases lay in between. The CDR3 is 14 residues long. Germline lookup yields CDR1 SGHTA and CDR2 FQGNSA. The CDR3 loop reads CASSLEGSYNEQFF. The CDR3 bases are TGTGCCAGCAGCTTAGAGGGGTCCTACAATGAGCAGTTCTTC.

The chain links TRBV21-1 to TRBJ1-4; the D call in the table, TRBD1, was not verified against the DNA. TRBV21-1 is reported as a pseudogene. The CDR3 spans 14 residues. This CDR3 reads CASSQGQSGEKLFF. CDR3 DNA: TGTGCCAGCAGCCAGGGACAGTCGGGTGAAAAACTGTTTTTT.

As for this clone: The junction departs from the called germline gene at one end, perhaps through a read error. The V call is TRBV3-1 (or the pseudogene TRBV3-2), the J call TRBJ1-1; maybe TRBD1 (5 bases). CDR1 and CDR2 (germline): LGHDT, YNNKEL (reference sequence). This CDR3 region has 13 residues. CDR3 in DNA: TGTGCCAGCAGCCAACGCGCCGGGACCACGGTTAGCTTT. It codes for CASSQRAGTTVSF.

With respect to this clone: The sample carries other DNA sequences with the same CDR3. The chain is built from TRBV6-2 or TRBV6-3 and TRBJ2-7; D is unresolved. The CDR3 covers 12 residues. V dropped 3 bases and J dropped 1 base, with 4 bases sitting between them. Germline assignment: CDR1 MNHEY and CDR2 SVGEGT. CDR3 sequence: CASSYPSYEQYF. Written as DNA, the CDR3 is TGTGCCAGCAGTTATCCATCCTACGAGCAGTACTTC.

The gene calls are TRBV6-5 and TRBJ2-7; D gene unclear. The CDR3 is 10 residues long. V was trimmed by 9 bases and J by 4 bases, leaving 7 bases between them. Germline V CDR1 and CDR2: MNHEY, SVGAGI. CDR3 nucleotides: TGTGCCAGTGCACGGTACGAGCAGTACTTC. Its translation: CASARYEQYF.

CDR3 nucleotide sequence: TGTGCCAGCAGCCGAAGGGGAAGGAATGAAAAACTGTTTTTT. Translated, it gives CASSRRGRNEKLFF. The V gene is TRBV3-1 (or the pseudogene TRBV3-2), the J gene TRBJ1-4; a weak D match, TRBD1 (5 bases). Germline CDR1 reads LGHDT; CDR2 reads YNNKEL (reference sequence). CDR3 length equals 14 residues. V lost 4 bases and J lost 5, with 11 bases in between.

The count of this clone is one. This chain connects TRBV2 to TRBJ2-7; D unresolved. Germline values: CDR1 SNHLY, CDR2 FYNNEI. Trimming took 4 bases from V and 6 from J, leaving 7 bases between them. The CDR3 is 11 residues long. The CDR3 region has the DNA TGTGCCAGCAGTGGAGGAAGCGAGCAGTACTTC. It codes for CASSGGSEQYF.

CDR3 loop: CSVEGRAPANYGYTF. The CDR3 bases are TGCAGCGTTGAAGGTAGAGCACCCGCTAACTATGGCTACACCTTC. The J gene is TRBJ1-2, the V gene TRBV29-1; D uncertain. V lost 1 base and J 0 bases, leaving 12 bases between the germline ends. Germline V lookup: CDR1 SQVTM, CDR2 ANQGSEA. The CDR3 is 15 amino acids.

With respect to this clone: The same CDR3 can be traced to other DNA sequences in this sample. The rearrangement links TRBV6-5 to TRBJ1-3; D gene ambiguous. CDR1 is MNHEY and CDR2 is SVGAGI in the germline V gene. Trimming shortened V by 6 bases and J by 2 bases, and 8 bases separated the two germline ends. The CDR3 loop spans 13 amino acids. CDR3 sequence: CASSRGAGNTIYF. The CDR3 coding sequence is TGTGCCAGCAGCCGGGGAGCTGGAAACACCATATATTTT.

The chain has TRBV7-2 and TRBJ1-2; D not resolved. This CDR3 region has 14 residues. Germline V gives CDR1 SGHTA, CDR2 FQGNSA. The V gene lost 5 bases and the J gene lost 1 base, with 11 bases spanning the gap. The CDR3 sequence: CASSPQSSNYGYTF. The CDR3 nucleotides are TGTGCCAGCAGCCCTCAAAGTAGTAACTATGGCTACACCTTC.

In its sample, this clone was seen a few times. This sequence joins TRBV7-2 and TRBJ1-3; unclear D gene. This CDR3 region has 15 residues. V was clipped by 2 bases and J by 2 bases, with 10 bases between them. Germline CDR1 and CDR2: SGHTA and FQGNSA. CDR3 sequence (DNA): TGTGCCAGCAGCTTAACCAGACTCACTGGAAACACCATATATTTT. It encodes CASSLTRLTGNTIYF.

V usage is TRBV30 and J usage is TRBJ2-5; 9 bases line up with TRBD1. The CDR3 has 17 amino acids. V trimming: 3 bases; J trimming: 1 base; junction bases outside the gene matches: 12. The germline CDR1 and CDR2 sequences are GTSNPN and SVGIG (reference sequence). CDR3 nucleotides: TGTGCCTGGAGAACCTTCCCCGGGACAGGGTCCCAAGAGACCCAGTACTTC. Translated: CAWRTFPGTGSQETQYF.